This T cell receptor beta chain was obtained from a study of cytomegalovirus exposure and HLA in healthy donors. This CDR3 contains 14 residues. The germline V gene has CDR1 MNHEY and CDR2 SMNVEV (reference sequence). After removal of 2 bases from V and 5 bases from J, the junction contained 0 bases not matched to a gene. Each donor was nominally healthy when sampled (though unrecorded immune exposures were likely). This PCR relied on a set of 60 Vbeta primers and 13 Jbeta primers. The assay was immunoSEQ multiplex PCR, and TCRdb's table has in-frame clones only and misses some. The sample includes hundreds of thousands of clones, 70% of them seen just once.

What was sequenced was PBMCs. The source of this sequence is a man aged 40-49 years in good health and CMV-seropositive. The J gene is TRBJ1-6, the V gene TRBV27; TRBD1 aligns across 7 bases. The CDR3 sequence: CASSLQGDNSPLHF. The CDR3 DNA reads as TGTGCCAGCAGTTTACAGGGGGATAATTCACCCCTCCACTTT.